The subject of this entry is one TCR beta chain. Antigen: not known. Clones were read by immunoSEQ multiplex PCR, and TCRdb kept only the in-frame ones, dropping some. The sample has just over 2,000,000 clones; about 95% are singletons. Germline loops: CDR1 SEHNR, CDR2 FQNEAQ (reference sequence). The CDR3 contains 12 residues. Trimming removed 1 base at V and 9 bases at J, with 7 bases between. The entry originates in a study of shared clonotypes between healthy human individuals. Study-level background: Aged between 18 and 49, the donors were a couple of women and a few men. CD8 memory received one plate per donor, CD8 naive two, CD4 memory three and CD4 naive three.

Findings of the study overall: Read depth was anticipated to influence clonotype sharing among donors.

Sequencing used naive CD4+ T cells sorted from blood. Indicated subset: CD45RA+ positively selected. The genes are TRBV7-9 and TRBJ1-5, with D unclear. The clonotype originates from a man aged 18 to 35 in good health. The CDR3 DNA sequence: TGTGCCAGCAGCTTAGTCGGCGGGCCCCAGCATTTT. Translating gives CASSLVGGPQHF.